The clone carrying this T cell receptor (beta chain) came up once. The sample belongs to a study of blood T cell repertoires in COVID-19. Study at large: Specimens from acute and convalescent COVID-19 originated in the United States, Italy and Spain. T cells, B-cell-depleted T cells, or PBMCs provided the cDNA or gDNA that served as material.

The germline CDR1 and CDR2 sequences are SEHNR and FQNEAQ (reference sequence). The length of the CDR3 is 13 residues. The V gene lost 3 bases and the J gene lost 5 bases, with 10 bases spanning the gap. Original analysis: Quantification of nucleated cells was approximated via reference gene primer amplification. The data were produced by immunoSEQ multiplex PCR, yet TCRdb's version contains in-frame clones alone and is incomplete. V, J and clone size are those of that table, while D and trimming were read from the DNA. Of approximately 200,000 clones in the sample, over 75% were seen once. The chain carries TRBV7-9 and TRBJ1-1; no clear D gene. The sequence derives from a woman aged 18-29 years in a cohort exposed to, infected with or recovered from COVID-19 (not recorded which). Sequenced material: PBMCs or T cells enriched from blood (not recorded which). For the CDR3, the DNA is TGTGCCAGCAGCTTTAATGCGTTTACTGAAGCTTTCTTT. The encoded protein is CASSFNAFTEAFF.